This is a list of T cell receptor beta chains from one sample in a study of PD-L1 blockade in urothelial cancer. TCRdb keeps only in-frame clones here, not all; method: immunoSEQ multiplex PCR. The sample contains 25,000 to 30,000 clones, roughly 80% of which appear only once. This specimen consisted of PBMCs, obtained around atezolizumab (anti-PD-L1) treatment. These receptors were taken from a man aged 45 to 65 with urothelial cancer. The CDR3 runs from the conserved cysteine through the conserved F or W. Each record gives: V gene, CDR3 length, D gene, J gene, clone size, CDR3 DNA, CDR3 protein. D genes are given only for firm matches. Rows may omit the clone size; those that give it use once, few, many or a size class.

TRBV12-5	17	.	TRBJ1-5	few	TGTGCTAGTGGTCCACCCGGACAGAGATATAGCAATCAGCCCCAGCATTTT	CASGPPGQRYSNQPQHF
TRBV5-5	11	.	TRBJ2-4	medium-sized	TGTGCCAGCAGCTTTCAGAACATTCAGTACTTC	CASSFQNIQYF
TRBV28	16	.	TRBJ1-5	once	TGTGCCAGCAGTTTTGTCCAGGGGTATAGCAATCAGCCCCAGCATTTT	CASSFVQGYSNQPQHF
TRBV7-9	15	TRBD1	TRBJ1-1	.	TGTGCCAGCAGCCCATCGACAGGGCTTTACACTGAAGCTTTCTTT	CASSPSTGLYTEAFF
TRBV27	14	.	TRBJ1-2	few	TGTGCCAGCTCAGAGGCAGGGCAGACCTATGGCTACACCTTC	CASSEAGQTYGYTF
TRBV19	13	TRBD1	TRBJ1-1	few	TGTGCCAGTAGTATAAACGGACAGGATGAAGCTTTCTTT	CASSINGQDEAFF
TRBV13	15	TRBD2	TRBJ2-1	.	TGTGCCAGCAGCCGGGGGGGCGTCGCCTACAATGAGCAGTTCTTC	CASSRGGVAYNEQFF
TRBV28	15	.	TRBJ1-3	few	TGTGCCAGCAGTCAAATGTCAGGGTTCGGAAACACCATATATTTT	CASSQMSGFGNTIYF
TRBV5-1	17	.	TRBJ2-5	.	TGCGCCAGCAGCTTGGGGGGACATAGTGGATATCAAGAGACCCAGTACTTC	CASSLGGHSGYQETQYF
TRBV19	13	.	TRBJ2-2	.	TGTGCCAGTAGCCCGAGGTGGGCCGGGGAGCTGTTTTTT	CASSPRWAGELFF